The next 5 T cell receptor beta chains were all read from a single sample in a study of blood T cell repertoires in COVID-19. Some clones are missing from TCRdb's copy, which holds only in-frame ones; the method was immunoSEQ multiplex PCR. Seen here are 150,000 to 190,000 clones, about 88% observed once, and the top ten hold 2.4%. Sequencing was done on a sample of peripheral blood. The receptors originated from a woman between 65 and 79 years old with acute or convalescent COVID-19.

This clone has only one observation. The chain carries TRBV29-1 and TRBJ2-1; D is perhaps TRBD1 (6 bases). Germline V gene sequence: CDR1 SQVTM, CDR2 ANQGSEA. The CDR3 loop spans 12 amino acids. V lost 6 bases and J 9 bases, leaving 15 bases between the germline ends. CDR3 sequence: CSVRGQGSEQFF. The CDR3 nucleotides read TGCAGCGTCCGAGGTCAGGGGAGTGAGCAGTTCTTC.

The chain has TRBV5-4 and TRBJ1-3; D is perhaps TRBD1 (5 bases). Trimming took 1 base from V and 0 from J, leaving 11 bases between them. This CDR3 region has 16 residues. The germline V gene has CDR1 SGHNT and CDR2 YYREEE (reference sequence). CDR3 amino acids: CASSLTFGGSGNTIYF. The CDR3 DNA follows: TGTGCCAGCAGCTTGACGTTCGGGGGCTCTGGAAACACCATATATTTT.

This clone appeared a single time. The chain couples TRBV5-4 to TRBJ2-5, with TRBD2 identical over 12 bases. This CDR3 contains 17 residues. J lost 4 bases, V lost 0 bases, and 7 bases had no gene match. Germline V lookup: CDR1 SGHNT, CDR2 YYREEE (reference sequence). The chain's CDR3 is CASSLGLAGGPAETQYF. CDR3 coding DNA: TGTGCCAGCAGCTTGGGTCTAGCGGGGGGGCCAGCAGAGACCCAGTACTTC.

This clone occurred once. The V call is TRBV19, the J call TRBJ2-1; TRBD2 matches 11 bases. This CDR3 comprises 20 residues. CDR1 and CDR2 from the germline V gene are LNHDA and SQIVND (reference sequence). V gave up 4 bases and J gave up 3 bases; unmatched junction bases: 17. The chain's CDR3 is CASSTPRGLAGGPHYNEQFF. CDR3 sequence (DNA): TGTGCCAGTAGTACGCCTCGGGGGCTAGCGGGGGGACCTCACTACAATGAGCAGTTCTTC.

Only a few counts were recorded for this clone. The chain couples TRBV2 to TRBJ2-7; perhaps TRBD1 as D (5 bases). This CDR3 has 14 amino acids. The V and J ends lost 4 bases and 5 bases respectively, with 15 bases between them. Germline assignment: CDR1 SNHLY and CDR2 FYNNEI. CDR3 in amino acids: CASSVYGGAHEQYV. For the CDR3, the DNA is TGTGCCAGCAGTGTATACGGTGGGGCCCACGAGCAGTACGTC.